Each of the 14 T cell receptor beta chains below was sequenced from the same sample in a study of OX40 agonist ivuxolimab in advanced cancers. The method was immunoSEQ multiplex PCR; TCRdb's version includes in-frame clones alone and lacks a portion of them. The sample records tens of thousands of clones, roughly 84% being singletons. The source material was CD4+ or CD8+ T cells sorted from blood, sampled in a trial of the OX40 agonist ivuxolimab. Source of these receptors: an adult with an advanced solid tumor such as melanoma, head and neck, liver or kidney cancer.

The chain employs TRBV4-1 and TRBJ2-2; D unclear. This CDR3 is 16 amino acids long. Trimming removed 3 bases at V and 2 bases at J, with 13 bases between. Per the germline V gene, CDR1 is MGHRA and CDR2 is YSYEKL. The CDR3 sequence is CASSHLPAPNTGELFF. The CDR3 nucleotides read TGCGCCAGCAGCCACTTACCGGCGCCAAACACCGGGGAGCTGTTTTTT.

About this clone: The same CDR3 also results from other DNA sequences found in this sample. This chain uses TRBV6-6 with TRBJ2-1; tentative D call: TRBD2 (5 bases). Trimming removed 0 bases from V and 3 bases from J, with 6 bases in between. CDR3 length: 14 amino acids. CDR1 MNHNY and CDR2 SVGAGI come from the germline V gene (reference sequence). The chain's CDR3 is CASSYSRVYNEQFF. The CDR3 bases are TGTGCCAGCAGTTACTCGAGGGTCTACAATGAGCAGTTCTTC.

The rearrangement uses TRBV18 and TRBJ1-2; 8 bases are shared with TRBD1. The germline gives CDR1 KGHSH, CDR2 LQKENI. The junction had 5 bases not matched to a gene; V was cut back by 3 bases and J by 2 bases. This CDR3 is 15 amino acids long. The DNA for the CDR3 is TGTGCCAGCTCACCTCAGGGGGCGACGAACTATGGCTACACCTTC. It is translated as CASSPQGATNYGYTF.

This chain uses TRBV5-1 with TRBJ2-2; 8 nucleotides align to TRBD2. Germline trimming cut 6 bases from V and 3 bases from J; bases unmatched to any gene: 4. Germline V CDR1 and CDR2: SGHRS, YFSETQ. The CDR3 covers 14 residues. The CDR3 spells CASMASGHTGELFF. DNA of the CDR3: TGCGCCAGCATGGCTAGCGGGCACACCGGGGAGCTGTTTTTT.

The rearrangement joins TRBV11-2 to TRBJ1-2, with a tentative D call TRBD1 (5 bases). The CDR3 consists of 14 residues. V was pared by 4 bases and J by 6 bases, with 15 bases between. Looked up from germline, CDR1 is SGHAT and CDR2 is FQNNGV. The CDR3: CASSSDQGRNGYTF. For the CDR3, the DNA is TGTGCCAGCAGCTCCGATCAGGGTCGGAATGGCTACACCTTC.

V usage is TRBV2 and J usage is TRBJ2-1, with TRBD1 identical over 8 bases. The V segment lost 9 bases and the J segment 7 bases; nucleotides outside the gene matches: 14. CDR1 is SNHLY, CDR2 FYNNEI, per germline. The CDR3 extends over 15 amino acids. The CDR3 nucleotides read TGTGCCAGTAAGGGGAAGACAGGGGTGGTTAATGAGCAGTTCTTC. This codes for CASKGKTGVVNEQFF.

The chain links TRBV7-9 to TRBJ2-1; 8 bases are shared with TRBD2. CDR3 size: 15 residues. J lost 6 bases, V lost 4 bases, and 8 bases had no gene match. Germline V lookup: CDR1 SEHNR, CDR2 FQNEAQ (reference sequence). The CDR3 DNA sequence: TGTGCCAGCAGCTCTCCGGGACTAGTGGGCAATGAGCAGTTCTTC. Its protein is CASSSPGLVGNEQFF.

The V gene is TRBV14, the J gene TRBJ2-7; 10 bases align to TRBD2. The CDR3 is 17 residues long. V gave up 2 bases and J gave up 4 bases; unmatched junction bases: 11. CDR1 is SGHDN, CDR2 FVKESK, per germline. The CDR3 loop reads CASSQSSGRMVAYEQYF. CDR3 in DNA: TGTGCCAGCAGCCAAAGTAGCGGGAGGATGGTGGCGTACGAGCAGTACTTC.

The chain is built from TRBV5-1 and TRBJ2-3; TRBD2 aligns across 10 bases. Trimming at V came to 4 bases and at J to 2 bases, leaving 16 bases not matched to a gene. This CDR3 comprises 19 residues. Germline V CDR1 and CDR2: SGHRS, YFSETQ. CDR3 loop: CASSVPPGLALPDTDTQYF. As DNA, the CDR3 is TGCGCCAGCAGCGTGCCGCCGGGACTAGCGCTCCCCGACACAGATACGCAGTATTTT. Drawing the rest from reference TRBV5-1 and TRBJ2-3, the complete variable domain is KAGVTQTPRYLIKTRGQQVTLSCSPISGHRSVSWYQQTPGQGLQFLFEYFSETQRNKGNFPGRFSGRQFSNSRSEMNVSTLELGDSALYLCASSVPPGLALPDTDTQYFGPGTRLTVL.

DNA of the CDR3: TGTGCCAGCAGCGGTACAGGCCGGGAGACCCAGTACTTC. Residues: CASSGTGRETQYF. V is TRBV5-4 and J is TRBJ2-5; D possibly corresponds to TRBD1 (5 bases). Per germline, CDR1 SGHNT and CDR2 YYREEE (reference sequence). The CDR3 is 13 amino acids. V was shortened by 4 bases and J by 5 bases, with 12 bases between the two germline ends.

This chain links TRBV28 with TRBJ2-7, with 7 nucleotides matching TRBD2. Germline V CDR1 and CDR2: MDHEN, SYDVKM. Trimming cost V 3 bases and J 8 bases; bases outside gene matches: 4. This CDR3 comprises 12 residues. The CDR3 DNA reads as TGTGCCAGCAGTTTGCGGGAGCGACAGCAGTACTTC. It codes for CASSLRERQQYF. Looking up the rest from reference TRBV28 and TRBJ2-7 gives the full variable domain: DVKVTQSSRYLVKRTGEKVFLECVQDMDHENMFWYRQDPGLGLRLIYFSYDVKMKEKGDIPEGYSVSREKKERFSLILESASTNQTSMYLCASSLRERQQYFGPGTRLTVT.

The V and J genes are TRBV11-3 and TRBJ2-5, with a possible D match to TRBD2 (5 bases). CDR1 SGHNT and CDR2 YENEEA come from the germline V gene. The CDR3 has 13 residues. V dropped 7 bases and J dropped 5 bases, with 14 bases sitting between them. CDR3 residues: CASTSLERETQYF. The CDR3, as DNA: TGTGCCAGCACCTCTCTTGAGCGGGAGACCCAGTACTTC.

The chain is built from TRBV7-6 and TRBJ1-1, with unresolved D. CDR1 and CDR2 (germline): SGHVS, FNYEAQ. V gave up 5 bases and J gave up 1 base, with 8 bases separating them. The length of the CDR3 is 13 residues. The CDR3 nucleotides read TGTGCCAGCAGCACCATGCAGAACACTGAAGCTTTCTTT. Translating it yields CASSTMQNTEAFF.

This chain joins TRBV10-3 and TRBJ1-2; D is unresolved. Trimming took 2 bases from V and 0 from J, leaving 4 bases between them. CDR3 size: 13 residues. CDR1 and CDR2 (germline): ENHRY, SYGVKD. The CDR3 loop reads CAISEGANYGYTF. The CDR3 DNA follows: TGTGCCATCAGTGAGGGAGCTAACTATGGCTACACCTTC.